The 9 T cell receptor beta chains in this list originate from one sample, sequenced in a study of blood T cell repertoires in COVID-19. Generated by immunoSEQ multiplex PCR, the TCRdb table keeps only in-frame clones and is missing some. The sample gives 250,000 to 350,000 clones, about 91% of which show up once; over 6% is in the top ten. Sequencing was performed on peripheral blood. Receptors originate from a woman aged 25 to 39 who had recovered from COVID-19.

The rearrangement links TRBV28 to TRBJ1-5; 7 bases line up with TRBD1. This CDR3 contains 16 residues. With V trimmed by 6 bases and J by 0 bases, 8 bases remained unmatched. Germline loops: CDR1 MDHEN, CDR2 SYDVKM. This CDR3 is CASRPRDSYSNQPQHF. CDR3 DNA sequence: TGTGCCAGCAGACCCCGGGACAGCTATAGCAATCAGCCCCAGCATTTT.

This chain links TRBV15 with TRBJ1-2, with TRBD1 identical over 8 bases. The CDR3 has 15 amino acids. The V gene end was trimmed by 1 base and the J gene end by 0 bases; junction bases not matched to a gene: 1. Germline assignment: CDR1 LNHNV and CDR2 YYDKDF (reference sequence). The CDR3: CATSRGTGPNYGYTF. The CDR3 coding sequence is TGTGCCACCAGCAGAGGGACAGGGCCTAACTATGGCTACACCTTC. Full variable domain (missing parts from reference TRBV15 and TRBJ1-2): DAMVIQNPRYQVTQFGKPVTLSCSQTLNHNVMYWYQQKSSQAPKLLFHYYDKDFNNEADTPDNFQSRRPNTSFCFLDIRSPGLGDTAMYLCATSRGTGPNYGYTFGSGTRLTVV.

The rearrangement joins TRBV15 to TRBJ1-1; no reliable D call. The V gene's germline CDR1 is LNHNV and CDR2 YYDKDF (reference sequence). The CDR3 totals 14 residues. The V end was cut by 0 bases, the J end by 1 base, with 6 bases between. The CDR3 DNA is TGTGCCACCAGCAGAGATAGCCAGAACACTGAAGCTTTCTTT. Protein product: CATSRDSQNTEAFF.

This clone turned up a few times. J is TRBJ2-1 and V is TRBV28; tentative D call: TRBD1 (6 bases). The CDR3 length is 14 residues. V lost 7 bases, J lost 5 bases, and 15 bases lay in between. Germline V gene data show CDR1 as MDHEN and CDR2 as SYDVKM. CDR3 sequence reads: CASIGAGANNEQFF. CDR3 coding DNA: TGTGCCAGCATTGGGGCAGGGGCGAACAATGAGCAGTTCTTC.

The chain carries TRBV28 and TRBJ2-1; TRBD1 might be the D (5 bases). Trimming stripped 1 base from V and 3 bases from J, with 10 bases between. Germline V lookup: CDR1 MDHEN, CDR2 SYDVKM. The CDR3 spans 15 residues. DNA of the CDR3: TGTGCCAGCAGTTTATCAGGGATTAACTACAATGAGCAGTTCTTC. It is translated as CASSLSGINYNEQFF.

The gene calls are TRBV19 and TRBJ1-5, with 9 positions matching TRBD1. V lost 7 bases, J lost 6 bases, and 4 bases stayed unmatched. Per germline, CDR1 LNHDA and CDR2 SQIVND (reference sequence). The CDR3 runs 13 residues. CDR3: CASTDRGRQPQHF. DNA for the CDR3: TGTGCCAGTACGGACAGGGGACGTCAGCCCCAGCATTTT. The complete variable domain, with remaining parts taken from reference TRBV19 and TRBJ1-5, reads DGGITQSPKYLFRKEGQNVTLSCEQNLNHDAMYWYRQDPGQGLRLIYYSQIVNDFQKGDIAEGYSVSREKKESFPLTVTSAQKNPTAFYLCASTDRGRQPQHFGDGTRLSIL.

V is TRBV29-1 and J is TRBJ1-4; D may be TRBD1 (6 bases). The V gene's germline CDR1 is SQVTM and CDR2 ANQGSEA. The CDR3 totals 11 residues. CDR3 nucleotides: TGCAGTACAGGGAGTAATGAAAAACTGTTTTTT. Its translation is CSTGSNEKLFF.

The table lists this clone with a few counts. The chain employs TRBV4-1 and TRBJ1-6, with 10 bases lining up with TRBD1. Trimming took 3 bases from V and 5 from J; bases not matched to a gene: 10. CDR3 length equals 18 residues. Looked up from germline, CDR1 is MGHRA and CDR2 is YSYEKL. The CDR3 DNA sequence: TGCGCCAGCAGCCAGAGGGGCCGTGGACAGGGGGATAATTCACCCCTCCACTTT. Translating it yields CASSQRGRGQGDNSPLHF.

The gene calls are TRBV2 and TRBJ1-4; D is unresolved. V lost 1 base and J 5 bases, leaving 17 bases between the germline ends. This CDR3 region has 17 residues. Germline V gives CDR1 SNHLY, CDR2 FYNNEI. The CDR3 nucleotides read TGTGCCAGCAGTGAAGGAGGATGGGTGGGTCCCAATGAAAAACTGTTTTTT. Protein: CASSEGGWVGPNEKLFF.